The next 15 T cell receptor beta chains were all read from a single sample in a study of T cell responses to AZD1222 COVID-19 vaccine. Some clones are missing from TCRdb's copy, which holds only in-frame ones; the method was immunoSEQ multiplex PCR. Found here are about 110,000 clones, about nine tenths of them singletons; the top ten hold around 2.5%. The sequences come from peripheral blood, collected 28 days after the second AZD1222 dose. Receptors originate from an adult who received the AZD1222 COVID-19 vaccine.

The V call is TRBV28, the J call TRBJ1-4, with D unresolved. The germline V and J ends were trimmed by 7 bases and 8 bases, with 17 bases remaining between them. The V gene's germline CDR1 is MDHEN and CDR2 SYDVKM. The CDR3 totals 14 residues. CDR3 sequence (DNA): TGTGCCAGCACCCCAAGTGGTCTTGGGGAAAAACTGTTTTTT. It yields the protein CASTPSGLGEKLFF.

The V call is TRBV5-1, the J call TRBJ2-7; tentative D call: TRBD2 (5 bases). V was shortened by 5 bases and J by 2 bases, with 11 bases between the two germline ends. CDR3 size: 13 residues. From germline, CDR1 is SGHRS and CDR2 YFSETQ. CDR3 residues: CASSRDGTYEQYF. DNA of the CDR3: TGCGCCAGCAGTCGCGACGGGACCTACGAGCAGTACTTC.

A single count supports this clone. This sequence joins TRBV7-2 and TRBJ2-7, with 13 bases lining up with TRBD2. With 5 bases clipped from V and 4 bases from J, the junction kept 8 bases outside the gene matches. The CDR3 totals 16 residues. The germline gives CDR1 SGHTA, CDR2 FQGNSA. In DNA form, the CDR3 reads TGTGCCAGCAGCATAAGGACTAGCGGGGGTTTATACGAGCAGTACTTC. Encoded protein: CASSIRTSGGLYEQYF.

The rearrangement uses TRBV18 and TRBJ1-4; D is undetermined. Germline assignment: CDR1 KGHSH and CDR2 LQKENI. The V gene lost 2 bases and the J gene lost 1 base, with 11 bases spanning the gap. This CDR3 has 16 amino acids. In DNA form, the CDR3 reads TGTGCCAGCTCACCATTCGCAGGTGGAACTAATGAAAAACTGTTTTTT. Its translation: CASSPFAGGTNEKLFF.

This chain uses TRBV27 with TRBJ1-6; D is perhaps TRBD1 (6 bases). Trimming removed 0 bases at V and 10 bases at J, with 16 bases between. This CDR3 has 16 residues. Germline loops: CDR1 MNHEY, CDR2 SMNVEV (reference sequence). The CDR3 spells CASSLSTGTLDSPLHF. In DNA form, the CDR3 reads TGTGCCAGCAGTTTATCGACCGGGACACTGGACTCACCCCTCCACTTT.

V and J are TRBV30 and TRBJ2-1, with 7 bases lining up with TRBD1. The CDR3 sequence is 14 residues long. Germline trimming cut 1 base from V and 9 bases from J; bases unmatched to any gene: 9. CDR1 is GTSNPN and CDR2 is SVGIG in the germline V gene (reference sequence). CDR3 nucleotide sequence: TGTGCCTGGAGTGCAATGACAGGGTTTTTTGAGCAGTTCTTC. This sequence encodes CAWSAMTGFFEQFF.

The rearrangement links TRBV7-9 to TRBJ2-7; 8 bases map to TRBD1. CDR3 length equals 13 residues. V lost 5 bases to trimming and J lost 6 bases; unmatched junction nucleotides: 6. Germline V gives CDR1 SEHNR, CDR2 FQNEAQ (reference sequence). In nucleotides, the CDR3 is TGTGCCAGCAGCCGACAGGGGAAAGGCGAGCAGTACTTC. Translation gives CASSRQGKGEQYF.

The chain employs TRBV10-3 and TRBJ2-7; no definite D call. Deletions cut 3 bases from V and 0 bases from J, with 9 bases between. Germline CDR1 reads ENHRY; CDR2 reads SYGVKD. The CDR3 is 14 residues long. Written as DNA, the CDR3 is TGTGCCATCAGTGACAGCCCCAACTCCTACGAGCAGTACTTC. As protein: CAISDSPNSYEQYF.

The chain carries TRBV7-9 and TRBJ2-7; 8 bases match TRBD1. The V gene's germline CDR1 is SEHNR and CDR2 FQNEAQ (reference sequence). V was clipped by 1 base and J by 6 bases; unmatched bases: 5. The CDR3 totals 14 residues. CDR3 bases: TGTGCCAGCAGCTTAGAGGACAGGGCGGGCGAGCAGTACTTC. Translation: CASSLEDRAGEQYF. The full variable domain, its missing parts supplied by reference TRBV7-9 and TRBJ2-7, is DTGVSQNPRHKITKRGQNVTFRCDPISEHNRLYWYRQTLGQGPEFLTYFQNEAQLEKSRLLSDRFSAERPKGSFSTLEIQRTEQGDSAMYLCASSLEDRAGEQYFGPGTRLTVT.

The sample holds a few counts of this clone. The rearrangement joins TRBV14 to TRBJ2-5; D remains ambiguous. Germline assignment: CDR1 SGHDN and CDR2 FVKESK. V was clipped by 1 base and J by 7 bases, with 7 bases between them. The CDR3 covers 12 residues. This chain's CDR3 is CASSQVVGTQYF. The CDR3 DNA is TGTGCCAGCAGCCAAGTTGTAGGGACCCAGTACTTC.

The chain is built from TRBV27 and TRBJ1-5, with 9 bases fitting TRBD1. The CDR3 contains 14 residues. Germline CDR1 MNHEY, CDR2 SMNVEV (reference sequence). Germline trimming cut 5 bases from V and 5 bases from J; bases unmatched to any gene: 4. The CDR3: CASSRQGVDQPQHF. The DNA for the CDR3 is TGTGCCAGCAGTCGACAGGGGGTTGATCAGCCCCAGCATTTT.

In its sample, this clone was seen once. Sequence at one end of the junction differs from germline and may be a read error. The genes are TRBV7-2 and TRBJ2-5; TRBD2 might be the D (6 bases). CDR1 and CDR2 from the germline V gene are SGHTA and FQGNSA. CDR3 length: 15 amino acids. The CDR3 is CASSLGGLAQGTQYF. In DNA, the CDR3 is TGTGCCAGCAGCTTAGGGGGACTGGCACAAGGGACCCAGTACTTC. The full variable domain, in which reference TRBV7-2 and TRBJ2-5 provide the parts outside the CDR3, is GAGVSQSPSNKVTEKGKDVELRCDPISGHTALYWYRQSLGQGLEFLIYFQGNSAPDKSGLPSDRFSAERTGGSVSTLTIQRTQQEDSAVYLCASSLGGLAQGTQYFGPGTRLLVL.

This chain connects TRBV5-6 to TRBJ1-4; 10 bases map to TRBD1. The CDR3 runs 12 residues. Looked up from germline, CDR1 is SGHDT and CDR2 is YYEEEE. V lost 3 bases to trimming and J lost 16 bases; unmatched junction nucleotides: 6. In nucleotides, the CDR3 is TGTGCCAGCAGCTCCCGGGACAGGGGTCAGTTTTTT. Protein product: CASSSRDRGQFF.

This clone has only one observation. The CDR3 here is CASSPLGRSGANVLTF. In DNA, the CDR3 is TGTGCCAGCTCACCCCTCGGGAGGTCTGGGGCCAACGTCCTGACTTTC. This sequence joins TRBV18 and TRBJ2-6; 7 bases are shared with TRBD2. CDR1 is KGHSH, CDR2 LQKENI, per germline. V shed 3 bases and J 1 base; nucleotides not matched to a gene: 3. This CDR3 is built from 16 residues.

The gene calls are TRBV20-1 and TRBJ2-7; 9 nucleotides match TRBD1. Trimming at V came to 3 bases and at J to 4 bases, leaving 7 bases not matched to a gene. In germline, CDR1 is DFQATT, CDR2 SNEGSKA (reference sequence). CDR3 length: 14 residues. The CDR3 region has the DNA TGCAGTGCTAGTACGGGACAGGGTAATTACGAGCAGTACTTC. It is translated as CSASTGQGNYEQYF.